The rows below give T cell receptor beta chains drawn from one sample of a study of vaccination and CD4 T cells after COVID-19. These receptors have no known antigen. TCRdb used MiXCR to reprocess the PCR reads, holding one entry per CDR3 protein. The sample shows roughly 14,000 distinct CDR3 sequences, 24% of them seen only once. The specimen comprised CD4+ T cells from blood, cultured in vitro, sampled after SARS-CoV-2 vaccination. The receptors were gathered from a human donor who had recovered from COVID-19. The CDR3 runs from the conserved cysteine through the conserved F or W. Fields, in order: clone size, J gene, V gene, D gene, CDR3 DNA, CDR3 protein. A D gene is named only where the DNA matches it firmly. Part of the rows lack a size; the others show once, few, many or a class for expanded clones.

>few|TRBJ2-1|TRBV10-3|.
TGTGCCATCAGGGCGGCCTCCTCCTCCTACAATGAGCAGTTCTTC
CAIRAASSSYNEQFF
>.|TRBJ1-6|TRBV5-1|.
TGCGCCAGCAGCTTGGGTGGCAGGGGAGACTCACCCCTCCACTTT
CASSLGGRGDSPLHF
>.|TRBJ2-2|TRBV19|TRBD2
TGTGCCAGTAGTAGCGGGAGGGCCGGGGAGCTGTTTTTT
CASSSGRAGELFF
>.|TRBJ1-1|TRBV3-1|.
TGTGCCAGCAGCCAAAGTGAGGGCAGGAACACTGAAGCTTTCTTT
CASSQSEGRNTEAFF
>few|TRBJ2-7|TRBV4-1|TRBD2
TGCGCCAGCAGCCCCTGGACAGCTTACTATGCCGCGGGACTAGCGGGAGGGCCCCATGGCGAGCAGTACTTC
CASSPWTAYYAAGLAGGPHGEQYF
>few|TRBJ2-2|TRBV7-2|.
TGTGCCAGCAGCTTAAGTCCACAGGGTGTCACCGGGGAGCTGTTTTTT
CASSLSPQGVTGELFF
>.|TRBJ2-5|TRBV27|TRBD1
TGTGCCAGCAAAACCGACAGGGTGAATGGAGAGACCCAGTACTTC
CASKTDRVNGETQYF
>few|TRBJ1-2|TRBV7-2|TRBD1
TGTGCCAACTCGGGACAGGGGTGGTATGGCTACACCTTC
CANSGQGWYGYTF
>.|TRBJ1-5|TRBV20-1|TRBD1
TGCAGTGCCAGGCGAGGGACAGGGGGCATTGGTAGCAATCAGCCCCAGCATTTT
CSARRGTGGIGSNQPQHF
>few|TRBJ1-2|TRBV18|.
TGTGCCAGCTCACCACAGGGATTCTATGGCTACACCTTC
CASSPQGFYGYTF
>.|TRBJ2-3|TRBV20-1|TRBD1
TGCAGTGCCAGCCTGGGACAGCTACTCTCAGATACGCAGTATTTT
CSASLGQLLSDTQYF
>few|TRBJ1-5|TRBV6-5|.
TGTGCCAGCAGTTACGTAGGGGGGAGCAATCAGCCCCAGCATTTT
CASSYVGGSNQPQHF
>.|TRBJ2-7|TRBV20-1|.
TGCAGTGCCCCCTCGGGCCGCCGACCCGACGAGCAGTACTTC
CSAPSGRRPDEQYF
>few|TRBJ2-4|TRBV20-1|TRBD2
TGCAGTGCTCCCGGGACTAGCGGGGGCAAAAACATTCAGTACTTC
CSAPGTSGGKNIQYF
>.|TRBJ2-1|TRBV7-3|.
TGTGCCAGCAGCTTAATGCCGGCTAATGAGCAGTTCTTC
CASSLMPANEQFF
>few|TRBJ1-1|TRBV4-1|.
TGCGCCAGCAGCCCCACCATAGAGGTTAAAGCTTTCTTT
CASSPTIEVKAFF
>.|TRBJ2-3|TRBV18|.
TGTGCCAGCTCACCAAGGCTAGTTGGCACAGATACGCAGTATTTT
CASSPRLVGTDTQYF
>.|TRBJ2-3|TRBV11-2|TRBD2
TGTGCCAGCAGCTTGGGACTAGCGGGAGAACAAGATACGCAGTATTTT
CASSLGLAGEQDTQYF
>medium-sized|TRBJ2-3|TRBV6-1|.
TGTGCCAGCAGTGTGCAGGGTTTCACAGATACGCAGTATTTT
CASSVQGFTDTQYF
>few|TRBJ2-3|TRBV7-9|.
TGTGCCAGCAGCTTAGCACGCGGGAATCCCACAGATACGCAGTATTTT
CASSLARGNPTDTQYF
>.|TRBJ2-2|TRBV11-3|.
TGTGCCAGCAGCTTATCCGCAAACACCGGGGAGCTGTTTTTT
CASSLSANTGELFF
>.|TRBJ2-4|TRBV6-5|.
TGTGCCAGCAGTTCTCCAGGGGGGAAGTACTTC
CASSSPGGKYF
>few|TRBJ2-7|TRBV7-9|TRBD1
TGTGCCAGCAGCTTCACGACAGGGGGGATGGGGGAGCAGTACTTC
CASSFTTGGMGEQYF
>medium-sized|TRBJ2-3|TRBV20-1|TRBD2
TGCAGCCGCGGGAGTGGCACAGATACGCAGTATTTT
CSRGSGTDTQYF
>.|TRBJ2-1|TRBV20-1|.
TGCAGTGCTAGAGATGTTAGGAATCTAAGGCCTCAGTTCTTC
CSARDVRNLRPQFF
>few|TRBJ2-2|TRBV27|.
TGTGCCAGCAGTTTAGGGGTGGGGGAGCTGTTTTTT
CASSLGVGELFF
>.|TRBJ2-7|TRBV6-1|TRBD1
TGTGCCAGCAGTCGACAGGGCTGGGACGAGCAGTACTTC
CASSRQGWDEQYF
>.|TRBJ2-7|TRBV7-9|TRBD1
TGTGCCAGCAGCTTAGGGACAGGCCTCGAGCAGTACTTC
CASSLGTGLEQYF